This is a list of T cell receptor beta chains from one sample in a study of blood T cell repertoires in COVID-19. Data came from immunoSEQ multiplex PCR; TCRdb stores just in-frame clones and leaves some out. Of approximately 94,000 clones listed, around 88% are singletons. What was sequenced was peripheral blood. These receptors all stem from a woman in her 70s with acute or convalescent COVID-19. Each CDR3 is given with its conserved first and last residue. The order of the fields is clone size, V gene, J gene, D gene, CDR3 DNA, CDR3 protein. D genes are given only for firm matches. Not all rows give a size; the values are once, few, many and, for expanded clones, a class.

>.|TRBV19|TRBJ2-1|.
TGTGCCAGTAGTATCAACGACAGGCCTTTAAGCTCCTACAATGAGCAGTTCTTC
CASSINDRPLSSYNEQFF
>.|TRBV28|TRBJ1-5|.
TGTGCCACCAATTATCGGGGAGGCAATCAGCCCCAGCATTTT
CATNYRGGNQPQHF
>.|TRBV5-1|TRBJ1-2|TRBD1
TGCGCCAGCAGAGCCGGGACAGATGGCGATGGCTACACCTTC
CASRAGTDGDGYTF
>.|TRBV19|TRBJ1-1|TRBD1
TGTGCCAGTAGATTGGAGGGGGACAGAGCTAACACTGAAGCTTTCTTT
CASRLEGDRANTEAFF
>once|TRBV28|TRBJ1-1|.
TGTGCCATAGCTCTCACAGGGTGGCACACTGAAGCTTTCTTT
CAIALTGWHTEAFF
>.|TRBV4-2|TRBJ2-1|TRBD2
TGTGCCAGCAGCCAAGATGGTGGGACTAGCGGGAGGGCCGGGCAGTTCTTC
CASSQDGGTSGRAGQFF
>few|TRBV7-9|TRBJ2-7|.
TGTGCCAGCAGCTTAGGTGGCAGGGCCTACGAGCAGTACTTC
CASSLGGRAYEQYF
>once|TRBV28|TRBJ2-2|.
TGTGCCAGCAGAAGGGACACCACCCCCGGGGAGCTGTTTTTT
CASRRDTTPGELFF
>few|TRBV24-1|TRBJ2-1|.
TGTGCCACCAGTGATTCGGTGGGCTTCCTTAACAATGAGCAGTTCTTC
CATSDSVGFLNNEQFF
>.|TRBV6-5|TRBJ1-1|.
TGTGCCAGCAGTTCACTTAGAGTTATGAACACTGAAGCTTTCTTT
CASSSLRVMNTEAFF
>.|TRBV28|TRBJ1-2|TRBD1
TGTGCCAGCAGCCGACGCAAGGGACAGGGTGACTATGGCTACACCTTC
CASSRRKGQGDYGYTF
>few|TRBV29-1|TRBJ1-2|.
TGCAGCGTACAGGGTGGGACGGGTTGCACCTTC
CSVQGGTGCTF
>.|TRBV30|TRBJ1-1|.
TGTGCCTGGAGATTGACAGGGAACACTGAAGCTTTCTTT
CAWRLTGNTEAFF
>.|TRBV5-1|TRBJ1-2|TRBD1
TGCGCCAGCAGCCCGCGGACAGGGTTTGACTATGGCTACACCTTC
CASSPRTGFDYGYTF
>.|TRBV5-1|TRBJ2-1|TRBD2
TGCGCCAGCAGCCAGGGACTAGCGGGGGGTAACAATGAGCAGTTCTTC
CASSQGLAGGNNEQFF
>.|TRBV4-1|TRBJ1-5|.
TGCGCCAGCAGCCAAGGCTGGGGGGGCTCTCAGCCCCAGCATTTT
CASSQGWGGSQPQHF
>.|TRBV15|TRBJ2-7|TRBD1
TGTGCCACCAGCAGAGGGACAGGGCTCTCCTACGAGCAGTACTTC
CATSRGTGLSYEQYF
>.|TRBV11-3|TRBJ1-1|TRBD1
TGTGCCAGCAGCTCGGGACAGGGGAACACTGAAGCTTTCTTT
CASSSGQGNTEAFF
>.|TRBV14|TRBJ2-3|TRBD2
TGTGCCAGCAGCCAACGACTAGCGGGACGCACAGATACGCAGTATTTT
CASSQRLAGRTDTQYF
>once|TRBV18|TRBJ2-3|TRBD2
TGTGCCAGCTCGCTCTGGCTAGCGGGGCTCACAGATACGCAGTATTTT
CASSLWLAGLTDTQYF